This TCR beta chain was sequenced during a study of regulatory T cells in long-lasting Graves disease. CDR3 regions were amplified by Arm-PCR using iRepertoire HTBI primers to build TCR beta libraries. Each CDR3 protein is one row after TCRdb ran MiXCR on the multiplex PCR reads. The sample shows roughly 450,000 distinct CDR3 sequences, roughly a quarter of them seen only once. Time point described: persistent/refractory GD, antithyroid drugs over 5 years with positive TRAb. RNA isolated from PBMCs was used to make the TCR library. This CDR3 has 19 amino acids. Trimming removed 0 bases from V and 1 base from J; junction bases left unmatched: 10. CDR1 and CDR2 (germline): LNHNV, YYDKDF (reference sequence).

The receptor was isolated from a female donor with Graves disease. V and J are TRBV15 and TRBJ1-3, with TRBD1 matching over 9 bases. The sequences come from peripheral blood mononuclear cells (PBMCs), collected when the disease was refractory, from a patient treated with antithyroid drugs. CDR3 sequence reads: CATSRDRLTGGASGNTIYF. In DNA, the CDR3 is TGTGCCACCAGCAGAGATCGTTTAACAGGGGGCGCATCTGGAAACACCATATATTTT.